Following are 20 T cell receptor beta chains from one sample sequenced in a study of metastatic and nonmetastatic thyroid tumors. TCRdb used MiXCR to call clones anew from the PCR reads. Here the sample spans about 53,000 clones, roughly 20% being singletons. Each patient came to thyroid surgery without any prior treatment (of any kind). Sequencing input: blood. Receptor source: a female donor with papillary thyroid cancer or a benign thyroid nodule (not recorded which). Some clones in this sample may be carry-over from other donors' samples.

Note on this clone: An end of the junction does not agree with germline; a read error may underlie this. The chain couples TRBV11-2 to TRBJ2-1, with D uncertain. The CDR3 is 14 residues long. CDR1 SGHAT and CDR2 FQNNGV come from the germline V gene. The CDR3 sequence: CASNLRWAVNDQFF. CDR3 in DNA: TGTGCCAGCAACTTAAGGTGGGCCGTAAATGATCAGTTCTTC.

This clone was observed at least ten times. The gene calls are TRBV6-4 and TRBJ2-3; D is unclear. The CDR3 is 13 residues long. Trimming left V 4 bases short and J 6 bases short, with 11 bases between. Looked up from germline, CDR1 is MRHNA and CDR2 is SNTAGT. The CDR3 DNA is TGTGCCAGCAGTGGGAGAGAGGAGGATACGCAGTATTTT. Its translation is CASSGREEDTQYF.

At least ten counts were recorded for this clone. The rearrangement uses TRBV19 and TRBJ2-3; TRBD1 matches at 10 bases. V lost 5 bases, J lost 10 bases, and 3 bases stayed unmatched. The CDR3 extends over 12 amino acids. Germline CDR1 and CDR2: LNHDA and SQIVND (reference sequence). DNA of the CDR3: TGTGCCAGTAGTCTGACAGGGGGCGCGCAGTATTTT. It encodes CASSLTGGAQYF.

This clone was detected ten times or more. The chain carries TRBV4-2 and TRBJ1-1; 8 bases fit TRBD1. V dropped 3 bases and J dropped 4; count of bases not matched to a gene: 7. The CDR3 is made up of 15 amino acids. The germline V gene encodes CDR1 LGHNA and CDR2 YNFKEQ. The CDR3 DNA follows: TGTGCCAGCAGCCAGTCAGGGGGCTTGGGCACTGAAGCTTTCTTT. Encoded protein: CASSQSGGLGTEAFF.

The DNA of the CDR3 is TGTGCCAGCAGCTTCCCCGGGGGGGCCCTCCACTTT. It codes for CASSFPGGALHF. The V gene is TRBV7-3, the J gene TRBJ1-6; perhaps TRBD1 as D (5 bases). The V end was cut by 3 bases, the J end by 14 bases, with 11 bases between. The CDR3 spans 12 residues. Germline CDR1 is SGHTA and CDR2 is FQGTGA.

This clone was seen ten or more times. V gene TRBV27 combines with J gene TRBJ1-6, with a tentative D call TRBD1 (5 bases). The CDR3 has 15 amino acids. Germline V gene data show CDR1 as MNHEY and CDR2 as SMNVEV (reference sequence). The V and J ends lost 5 bases and 6 bases respectively, with 14 bases between them. CDR3 region: CASSGVGLGNSPLHF. CDR3 nucleotides: TGTGCCAGCAGTGGGGTGGGGCTAGGTAATTCACCCCTCCACTTT.

The rearrangement uses TRBV5-1 and TRBJ1-1, with D maybe TRBD1 (5 bases). The CDR3 is 14 amino acids. Germline values: CDR1 SGHRS, CDR2 YFSETQ. Trimming shortened V by 2 bases and J by 3 bases, and 11 bases separated the two germline ends. The CDR3 nucleotides are TGCGCCAGCAGCTTTGCAGGGTTTTACACTGAAGCTTTCTTT. This sequence encodes CASSFAGFYTEAFF.

This clone has ten or more counts. The chain joins TRBV28 to TRBJ1-4; TRBD1 agrees at 7 bases. The V gene's germline CDR1 is MDHEN and CDR2 SYDVKM. V lost 5 bases to trimming and J lost 4 bases; unmatched junction nucleotides: 4. There are 14 residues in the CDR3. The CDR3 DNA is TGTGCCAGCAGTAGACAGGGTAATAATGAAAAACTGTTTTTT. Amino acids: CASSRQGNNEKLFF.

This clone was found many times. The chain links TRBV9 to TRBJ1-1; D is unresolved. The CDR3 totals 14 residues. Germline V gives CDR1 SGDLS, CDR2 YYNGEE. V lost 3 bases to trimming and J lost 7 bases, with 16 bases between them. CDR3 DNA sequence: TGTGCCAGCAGCGGTCTCACGGCGGGCGTTGAAGCTTTCTTT. This sequence encodes CASSGLTAGVEAFF.

This clone was found many times. The V call is TRBV4-2, the J call TRBJ2-2; TRBD1 is a possible D gene (6 bases). V was shortened by 4 bases and J by 6 bases, with 18 bases between the two germline ends. This CDR3 has 16 amino acids. CDR1 LGHNA and CDR2 YNFKEQ come from the germline V gene. CDR3 nucleotide sequence: TGTGCCAGCAGCCCCAATACAGGGCGGAGCGCCGGGGAGCTGTTTTTT. This codes for CASSPNTGRSAGELFF.

This clone was detected only a few times. One end of the junction fails to match germline, which may point to a read error. The chain links TRBV28 to TRBJ1-5; D uncertain. The germline CDR1 and CDR2 sequences are MDHEN and SYDVKM. This CDR3 comprises 15 residues. The DNA for the CDR3 is TGTGCCAGCAGCCTGCCCAAGGCAAGCAATAAGCCCCAGAATTTT. Protein sequence: CASSLPKASNKPQNF.

In this sample, this clone turned up a few times. This may come from a read error, since a much larger clone is one base off. The same CDR3 arises from other DNA sequences in this sample as well. The chain is built from TRBV24-1 and TRBJ2-2, with unresolved D. V was cut by 6 bases and J by 2 bases, with 15 bases left in between. The CDR3 spans 16 residues. Germline CDR1 is KGHDR and CDR2 is SFDVKD. The CDR3 DNA reads as TGTGCCACCAGTAAAACGACGGGCGAAAACACCGGGGAGCTGTTTTTT. It yields the protein CATSKTTGENTGELFF.

Ten or more counts support this clone. The rearrangement uses TRBV3-1 and TRBJ2-7; TRBD2 matches at 14 bases. J lost 5 bases, V lost 4 bases, and 1 base had no gene match. Germline-derived CDR1 and CDR2 are LGHDT and YNNKEL (reference sequence). The CDR3 is made up of 14 amino acids. The CDR3 DNA is TGTGCCAGCAGCCGGACTAGCGGGAGGCACGAGCAGTACTTC. Its protein is CASSRTSGRHEQYF.

This clone occurred many times. This rearrangement joins TRBV5-4 to TRBJ1-2; D remains unclear. Trimming took 1 base from V and 4 from J, leaving 8 bases between them. This CDR3 is 13 amino acids long. CDR1 and CDR2 from the germline V gene are SGHNT and YYREEE (reference sequence). The DNA for the CDR3 is TGTGCCAGCAGCTTGATGGATCGCTATGGCTACACCTTC. Translating gives CASSLMDRYGYTF.

This clone was recorded once. Germline and junction disagree at one end, which may indicate a read error. This rearrangement joins TRBV20-1 to TRBJ2-3; tentative D call: TRBD2 (6 bases). Germline assignment: CDR1 DFQATT and CDR2 SNEGSKA (reference sequence). CDR3 length: 15 residues. The CDR3 sequence is CSATELAVTTDTQYF. The CDR3, as DNA: TGCAGTGCTACAGAACTAGCAGTTACCACAGATACACAGTATTTT.

Many counts were recorded for this clone. The chain links TRBV6-1 to TRBJ2-5; 9 bases map to TRBD2. Germline assignment: CDR1 MNHNS and CDR2 SASEGT. V dropped 6 bases and J dropped 2; count of bases not matched to a gene: 7. The CDR3 runs to 15 residues. The CDR3 reads CASRDLTSGQETQYF. CDR3 nucleotides: TGTGCCAGCAGGGACTTGACTAGCGGACAAGAGACCCAGTACTTC.

This clone was seen many times. Sequence at one end of the junction differs from germline and may be a read error. The chain links TRBV2 to TRBJ2-1; 9 positions match TRBD2. Germline lookup yields CDR1 SNHLY and CDR2 FYNNEI. This CDR3 has 15 amino acids. DNA of the CDR3: TGTGCCAGCAGTGAGAGCGCGGGAGGGTACAGTGAGCAGTTCTTC. This sequence encodes CASSESAGGYSEQFF.

This clone has ten or more counts. CDR3 nucleotides: TGCAGTGCTAGAGCGTTGGCTAGCGGGTTCACGGATGAGCAGTTCTTC. It is translated as CSARALASGFTDEQFF. The rearrangement links TRBV20-1 to TRBJ2-1; 8 bases align to TRBD2. J lost 8 bases, V lost 1 base, and 13 bases had no gene match. The CDR3 loop spans 16 amino acids. Germline V gene sequence: CDR1 DFQATT, CDR2 SNEGSKA (reference sequence).

This clone was detected many times. This rearrangement joins TRBV19 to TRBJ2-3, with a possible D match to TRBD1 (5 bases). The germline gives CDR1 LNHDA, CDR2 SQIVND (reference sequence). This CDR3 is 12 amino acids long. Trimming pared 7 bases from V and 6 bases from J, leaving 11 bases between. CDR3 in amino acids: CASNRFPDTQYF. The DNA for the CDR3 is TGTGCCAGTAACAGGTTCCCGGATACGCAGTATTTT.

This clone was seen many times. The gene calls are TRBV27 and TRBJ1-1, with 8 bases matching TRBD1. V was clipped by 8 bases and J by 3 bases; unmatched bases: 2. There are 12 residues in the CDR3. In germline, CDR1 is MNHEY, CDR2 SMNVEV (reference sequence). CDR3 protein: CASRQGYTEAFF. The CDR3 bases are TGTGCCAGCCGACAGGGGTACACTGAAGCTTTCTTT.